The present TCR beta chain was sequenced within a study of human T cells and chemical hapten exposure. For the study at large: Yields of TCR per sample differed, chiefly owing to small differences in pooled library volume.

Time point defined: patch test 1, 2 weeks after DPC sensitization. Described treatment: therapeutic diphenylcyclopropenone sensitization with weekly scalp DPC. One entry per CDR3 protein results from TCRdb running MiXCR on the RACE reads. Among roughly 360,000 distinct CDR3 sequences listed, 4.8% were seen once. The CDR3 covers 14 residues. Between the trimmed V and J ends, which lost 8 bases and 2 bases, there was a span of 16 bases. CDR1 and CDR2 from the germline V gene are SQVTM and ANQGSEA. The input for sequencing was whole blood, taken in connection with sensitization to the hapten diphenylcyclopropenone (DPC). The J gene is TRBJ2-1, the V gene TRBV29-1, with D possibly called TRBD1 or TRBD2 (6 bases each). This receptor was identified in a woman in her forties or fifties with alopecia areata. Some clones in this sample may be carry-over from other donors' samples. CDR3 DNA sequence: TGCAGCTTTAGAGGGGGGAGAGCCTACAATGAGCAGTTCTTC. Protein product: CSFRGGRAYNEQFF.